This T cell receptor beta chain was captured by sequencing in a study of T-cell memory formation after mild COVID-19. Study-level results: Researchers found some responding clones in pre-infection memory, a sign that cross-reactive memory joined.

Trimming at V came to 10 bases and at J to 7 bases, leaving 12 bases not matched to a gene. There are 14 residues in the CDR3. The germline gives CDR1 SEHNR, CDR2 FQNEAQ (reference sequence). Concerning this clonotype itself: Its antigen is still unknown.

Constant-segment primers and 5'RACE yielded cDNA libraries for TCR alpha and TCR beta, each carrying sample barcodes and UMIs. Each CDR3 protein gets one entry after TCRdb re-called the 5' RACE reads with MiXCR. The sample lists approximately 100,000 distinct CDR3 sequences, over 8.5% seen once, with approximately 40% in the top ten. The specimen was PBMCs or a T cell subset sorted from them (not recorded which). The receptor's source is a man between 18 and 29 years old who had mild COVID-19 (a few samples of this study predate the infection). Cell type and time point are not known. The rearrangement uses TRBV7-9 and TRBJ1-3, with TRBD1 matching 8 bases. CDR3 loop: CATLRTGKGNTIYF. The CDR3 DNA is TGTGCCACCCTACGGACAGGGAAGGGCAACACCATATATTTT.